This T cell receptor beta chain comes out of a study of chemoradiotherapy in HPV16-positive cancers. General study findings and limits: The functional HPV-specific definition rests on just a couple of HPV16-positive patients. In HPV16-positive patients, HPV-responsive T-cell expansion tracked better recurrence-free survival.

Repeated repertoire sampling spanned the course of chemoradiotherapy. The method was immunoSEQ multiplex PCR; TCRdb's version includes in-frame clones alone and lacks a portion of them. This sample has around 12,000 clones, with around three fifths found just once. On this clone itself: What it binds is unknown.

The CDR3 is made up of 14 amino acids. The trim removed 4 bases at V and 4 bases at J, leaving 3 bases unmatched. The germline V gene encodes CDR1 SGHNT and CDR2 YYREEE (reference sequence). Collection took place from a patient who underwent chemoradiotherapy. The receptor's source is a human donor with HPV-associated anogenital cancer. The genes are TRBV5-4 and TRBJ1-2; 11 positions agree with TRBD1. For the CDR3, the DNA is TGTGCCAGCAGCCGGGACAGGGGGATCTATGGCTACACCTTC. Amino acid sequence: CASSRDRGIYGYTF.